This T cell receptor beta chain appears in the sequencing data of a study of blood T cell repertoires in COVID-19. Study summary: The United States, Italy and Spain were the sources of the acute and convalescent COVID-19 samples.

In the original processing: Estimated nucleated cell counts came from reference gene primer amplification. Assay: immunoSEQ multiplex PCR; the TCRdb copy retains only in-frame clones and omits some. That table is the source of V, J and clone size, and D and trimming were worked out from the DNA. The table has around 130,000 clones, around 82% seen once. Trimming stripped 10 bases from V and 1 base from J, with 7 bases between. Germline V lookup: CDR1 LNHDA, CDR2 SQIVND (reference sequence). The CDR3 is made up of 11 amino acids. J is TRBJ1-1 and V is TRBV19; the D is unclear. The sequencing input was peripheral blood. The sequence was obtained from a human donor in a cohort sampled during active COVID-19. The CDR3 loop reads CATLWNTEAFF. DNA for the CDR3: TGTGCCACCCTGTGGAACACTGAAGCTTTCTTT.